The text below deals with one TCR beta chain. The V gene end was trimmed by 10 bases and the J gene end by 3 bases; junction bases not matched to a gene: 10. This CDR3 has 15 residues. The germline CDR1 and CDR2 sequences are LNHDA and SQIVND (reference sequence). Clones were read by immunoSEQ multiplex PCR, and TCRdb kept only the in-frame ones, dropping some. The data show about 460,000 clones, with around 85% seen just once and 7% to 10% held by the top ten. Participants, about 18 to 100 years old, spanned around 26 US areas. Symptom resolution, clearance, or two negative PCRs marked donors in Cohort 3 as recovered. These data originate in a study of blood T cell repertoires in COVID-19.

The sequenced sample consisted of PBMCs or T cells enriched from blood (not recorded which). The TCR comes from a woman aged 60-75 years who had recovered from COVID-19. This rearrangement joins TRBV19 to TRBJ1-5, with TRBD1 matching over 9 bases. The CDR3 here is CATDLGQGYNQPQHF. The CDR3 DNA follows: TGTGCCACCGACCTGGGACAGGGATACAATCAGCCCCAGCATTTT. Complete variable domain (other parts from reference TRBV19 and TRBJ1-5): DGGITQSPKYLFRKEGQNVTLSCEQNLNHDAMYWYRQDPGQGLRLIYYSQIVNDFQKGDIAEGYSVSREKKESFPLTVTSAQKNPTAFYLCATDLGQGYNQPQHFGDGTRLSIL.